This entry features one T cell receptor (beta chain) sequence. This clone occurred once. The clone's antigen remains unknown. No much larger clone exists at a distance of one base, and base qualities are not known. Library creation used the immunoSEQ multiplex PCR assay. As stored in TCRdb, this immuneACCESS dataset retains in-frame rearrangements with V and J assigned. A fraction of the clones does not appear; measured against another copy, unresolved V genes explain less than half of the discrepancy, and the remainder lacks a known reason. The sample records about 71,000 clones, 70% to 90% of which are singletons. The ten largest account for 4.5% to 5% of the sample. These data originate in a study of technical replicates of blood from a handful of donors (dated by TCRdb to about 2017). Relative to germline, V is missing 5 bases and J is missing 5 bases, with 2 bases of the junction outside any gene match. The CDR3 holds 12 amino acids from the cysteine to the phenylalanine. Only the CDR3 DNA stays, 36 bases, in frame from base 1. Taken from the germline V gene, the CDR1 and CDR2 loops are MNHEY and SVGAGI.

Recombination joined TRBV6-5 with TRBJ1-2; TRBD1 agrees with 7 junctional bases. The sample consisted of PBMCs. The sequence was collected from a human donor in good health. Some clones in this sample may be carry-over from other donors' samples. In nucleotide form, the sequence is TGTGCCAGCAGTGGGACAGCTTATGGCTACACCTTC. It codes for CASSGTAYGYTF.